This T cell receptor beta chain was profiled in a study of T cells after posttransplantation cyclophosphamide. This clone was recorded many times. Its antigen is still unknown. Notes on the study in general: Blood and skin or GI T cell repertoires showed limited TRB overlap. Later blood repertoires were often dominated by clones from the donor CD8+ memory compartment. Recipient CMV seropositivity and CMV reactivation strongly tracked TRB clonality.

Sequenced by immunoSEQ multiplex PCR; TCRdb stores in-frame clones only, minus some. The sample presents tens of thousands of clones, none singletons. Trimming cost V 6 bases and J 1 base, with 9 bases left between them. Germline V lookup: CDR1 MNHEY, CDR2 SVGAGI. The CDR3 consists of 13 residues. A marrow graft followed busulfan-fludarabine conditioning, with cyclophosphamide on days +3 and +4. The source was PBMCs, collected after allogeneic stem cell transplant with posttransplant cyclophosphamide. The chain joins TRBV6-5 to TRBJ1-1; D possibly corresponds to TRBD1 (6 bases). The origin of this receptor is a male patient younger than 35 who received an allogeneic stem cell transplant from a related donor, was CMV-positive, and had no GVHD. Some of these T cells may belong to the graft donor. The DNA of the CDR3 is TGTGCCAGCAGAAAAGGGGGGAACACTGAAGCTTTCTTT. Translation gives CASRKGGNTEAFF.